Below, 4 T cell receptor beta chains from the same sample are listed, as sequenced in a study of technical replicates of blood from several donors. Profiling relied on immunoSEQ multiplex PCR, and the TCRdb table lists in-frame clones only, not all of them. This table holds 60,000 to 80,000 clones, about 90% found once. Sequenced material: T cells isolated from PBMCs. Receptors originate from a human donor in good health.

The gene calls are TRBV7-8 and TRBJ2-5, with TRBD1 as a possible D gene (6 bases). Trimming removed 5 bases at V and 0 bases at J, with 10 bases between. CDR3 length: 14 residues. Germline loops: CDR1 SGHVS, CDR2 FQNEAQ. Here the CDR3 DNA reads TGTGCCAGCAGCGACCGGACAGACCAAGAGACCCAGTACTTC. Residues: CASSDRTDQETQYF. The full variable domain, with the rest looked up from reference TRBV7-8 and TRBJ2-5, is GAGVSQSPRYKVAKRGQDVALRCDPISGHVSLFWYQQALGQGPEFLTYFQNEAQLDKSGLPSDRFFAERPEGSVSTLKIQRTQQEDSAVYLCASSDRTDQETQYFGPGTRLLVL.

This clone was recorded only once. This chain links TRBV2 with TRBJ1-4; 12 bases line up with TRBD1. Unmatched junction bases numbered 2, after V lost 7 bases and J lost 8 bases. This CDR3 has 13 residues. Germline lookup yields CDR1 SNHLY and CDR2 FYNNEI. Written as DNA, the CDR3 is TGTGCCAGCAAGGGGACAGGGGGCGAAAAACTGTTTTTT. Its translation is CASKGTGGEKLFF.

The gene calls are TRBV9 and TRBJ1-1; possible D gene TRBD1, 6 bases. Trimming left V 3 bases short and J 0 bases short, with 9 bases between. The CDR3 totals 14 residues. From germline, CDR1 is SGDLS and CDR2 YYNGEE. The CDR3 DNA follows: TGTGCCAGCAGCGCGGGACACCTGAACACTGAAGCTTTCTTT. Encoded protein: CASSAGHLNTEAFF.

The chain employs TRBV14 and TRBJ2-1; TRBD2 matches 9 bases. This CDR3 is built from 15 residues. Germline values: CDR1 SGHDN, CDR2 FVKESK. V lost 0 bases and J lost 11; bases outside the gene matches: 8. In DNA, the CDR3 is TGTGCCAGCAGCCAAGATCCTAGCGGGGAGCTAAAGCAGTTCTTC. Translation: CASSQDPSGELKQFF.